Listed below are T cell receptor beta chains from one sample, sequenced in a study of identical twins. Using its own MiXCR run on the 5' RACE reads, TCRdb lists one record per CDR3 protein. The top ten clones hold about 12% of a sample with hundreds of thousands of distinct CDR3 sequences, 15% to 20% of them seen once. This sample was also put to use in a study of T cells expressing NK-cell markers.

The sequenced sample was PBMCs. Source of these receptors: a woman aged 18 to 35 in good health. Each CDR3 is given with its conserved first and last residue. Fields, in order: clone size, V gene, J gene, D gene, CDR3 protein, CDR3 DNA. The D gene is left open where the match is weak. Clone size is shown for a subset of rows, as once, few, many or a class of expanded clone.

.	TRBV12-3/TRBV12-4	TRBJ1-1	TRBD1	CASSLGDRAYTEAFF	TGTGCCAGCAGTTTAGGCGACAGGGCGTACACTGAAGCTTTCTTT
many	TRBV6-1	TRBJ2-2	TRBD2	CASSLKAGEWTGELFF	TGTGCCAGCAGTCTGAAAGCGGGAGAATGGACCGGGGAGCTGTTTTTT
few	TRBV4-3	TRBJ1-2	.	CASSPGGRVYGYTF	TGCGCCAGCAGCCCCGGGGGAAGGGTCTATGGCTACACCTTC
few	TRBV7-2	TRBJ2-7	TRBD2	CASSIQSTSFYEQYF	TGTGCCAGCAGCATCCAATCGACTAGCTTCTACGAGCAGTACTTC
many	TRBV28	TRBJ2-7	.	CASSLFKTGSGSYEQYF	TGTGCCAGCAGTTTATTTAAAACTGGCTCCGGGTCGTACGAGCAGTACTTC
.	TRBV11-2	TRBJ2-1	.	CASSLVTRPNEQFF	TGTGCCAGCAGCTTAGTAACTAGACCCAATGAGCAGTTCTTC
.	TRBV12-3/TRBV12-4	TRBJ1-2	.	CASSPWKGYGYTF	TGTGCCAGCAGTCCCTGGAAGGGCTATGGCTACACCTTC
.	TRBV12-3/TRBV12-4	TRBJ1-5	TRBD1	CASRRTGPGRPQHF	TGTGCCAGCAGGAGGACAGGGCCAGGGAGGCCCCAGCATTTT
.	TRBV3-1	TRBJ2-1	TRBD2	CASSHLSGRDGNEQFF	TGTGCCAGCAGCCACCTCAGCGGGAGAGATGGCAATGAGCAGTTCTTC
.	TRBV18	TRBJ2-1	TRBD2	CASSTRLAGGPFSYNEQFF	TGTGCCAGCTCAACTCGACTAGCGGGAGGGCCTTTTTCCTACAATGAGCAGTTCTTC
.	TRBV20-1	TRBJ2-7	.	CSASLGYEQYF	TGCAGTGCTAGTTTGGGGTACGAGCAGTACTTC
.	TRBV5-1	TRBJ2-1	.	CASSLLHNEQFF	TGCGCCAGCAGCTTGCTGCACAATGAGCAGTTCTTC
.	TRBV5-1	TRBJ2-7	.	CASRGTDVVYEQYF	TGCGCCAGCAGAGGCACGGACGTGGTTTACGAGCAGTACTTC
.	TRBV12-3/TRBV12-4	TRBJ2-1	.	CASSWGQGRYNEQFF	TGTGCCAGCAGTTGGGGCCAGGGGCGGTACAATGAGCAGTTCTTC
few	TRBV20-1	TRBJ2-7	.	CSASRGGQLYEQYF	TGCAGTGCTAGTCGCGGGGGCCAGCTATACGAGCAGTACTTC
.	TRBV24-1	TRBJ2-1	TRBD1	CATSDHRTGRNAEQFF	TGTGCCACCAGTGACCACAGGACAGGCCGAAACGCTGAGCAGTTCTTC
few	TRBV20-1	TRBJ2-4	.	CSARKGGAAKNIQYF	TGCAGTGCTAGAAAGGGGGGGGCAGCCAAAAACATTCAGTACTTC
.	TRBV28	TRBJ1-4	TRBD1	CASRRQGAVEKLFF	TGTGCCAGCAGGCGACAGGGGGCGGTGGAAAAACTGTTTTTT
.	TRBV10-3	TRBJ2-1	TRBD1	CAIRDPGQGAYEQFF	TGTGCCATCAGGGACCCGGGACAGGGGGCTTATGAGCAGTTCTTC
few	TRBV12-3/TRBV12-4	TRBJ1-1	.	CASSLSLGIGAFF	TGTGCCAGCAGTTTATCACTGGGAATTGGAGCTTTCTTT
.	TRBV5-1	TRBJ1-2	.	CASSLSQADYGYTF	TGCGCCAGCAGCTTGTCCCAGGCAGACTATGGCTACACCTTC
once	TRBV5-1	TRBJ2-5	.	CASSYLDAETQYF	TGCGCCAGCAGCTACCTAGATGCGGAGACCCAGTACTTC
.	TRBV18	TRBJ2-1	.	CASSPPVGSYNEQFF	TGTGCCAGCTCACCACCCGTGGGCTCCTACAATGAGCAGTTCTTC
few	TRBV6-1	TRBJ2-6	TRBD1	CASSLWDRNFSGANVLTF	TGTGCCAGCAGCCTTTGGGACAGGAATTTCTCTGGGGCCAACGTCCTGACTTTC
.	TRBV14	TRBJ1-2	.	CASSHDLLAVDGYTF	TGTGCCAGCAGCCACGACCTTCTGGCGGTGGATGGCTACACCTTC
.	TRBV10-3	TRBJ2-7	TRBD1	CAISLRQGLSYEQYF	TGTGCCATCAGTCTCCGACAGGGCCTTTCCTACGAGCAGTACTTC
few	TRBV5-1	TRBJ2-7	.	CASSLEYKTYEQYF	TGCGCCAGCAGCTTGGAGTACAAGACCTACGAGCAGTACTTC
.	TRBV29-1	TRBJ1-4	.	CSVEVSSPFGKLFF	TGCAGCGTTGAAGTGTCCAGTCCTTTTGGTAAACTGTTTTTT
few	TRBV2	TRBJ2-2	TRBD2	CASSATLAGGRTGELFF	TGTGCCAGCAGTGCAACCCTAGCGGGAGGGCGGACCGGGGAGCTGTTTTTT
few	TRBV7-9	TRBJ2-1	TRBD2	CASSVGTSEINEQFF	TGTGCCAGCAGCGTCGGGACTAGCGAAATCAATGAGCAGTTCTTC
few	TRBV20-1	TRBJ2-1	.	CSAPRNSFDEQFF	TGCAGTGCCCCGAGGAATAGTTTCGACGAGCAGTTCTTC
.	TRBV5-8	TRBJ2-7	TRBD1	CASSFQGQGYEQYF	TGTGCCAGCAGCTTTCAGGGACAGGGCTACGAGCAGTACTTC
.	TRBV7-9	TRBJ2-1	.	CASSLGLEGEQFF	TGTGCCAGCAGCTTAGGATTGGAGGGTGAGCAGTTCTTC
few	TRBV5-1	TRBJ1-1	.	CASSGEHTEAFF	TGCGCCAGCAGCGGGGAGCACACTGAAGCTTTCTTT
few	TRBV6-1	TRBJ1-1	TRBD1	CASSRMDRGPEAFF	TGTGCCAGCAGCCGGATGGACAGGGGGCCTGAAGCTTTCTTT
.	TRBV20-1	TRBJ2-6	TRBD1	CSARDHRDRVAGANVLTF	TGCAGTGCTAGAGATCACCGGGACAGGGTCGCTGGGGCCAACGTCCTGACTTTC